This T cell receptor beta chain is from a study of CD8 T cells in ankylosing spondylitis. Library preparation for TCR beta used quantitative 5'-RACE with molecular barcodes. TCRdb re-called the 5' RACE reads through MiXCR, storing one row per CDR3 protein. The table records approximately 92,000 distinct CDR3 sequences, just under 9% of them present only once. Comment on this clonotype: The antigen is unknown.

General study points: Earlier reports found some motif variants in synovial fluid and blood in reactive arthritis. Matched ankylosing spondylitis synovial fluid reportedly contained a significantly enriched population of disease-linked clones.

Source material: blood, either unsorted or a sorted T cell fraction (not recorded which). The sequence derives from a male donor with ankylosing spondylitis or in good health (not recorded which).

The CDR3 reads CASSPSGEGQETQYF. Written as DNA, the CDR3 is TGTGCCAGCAGCCCTTCGGGGGAAGGCCAAGAGACCCAGTACTTC. The V gene is TRBV7-3, the J gene TRBJ2-5; possibly TRBD2 for D (6 bases). The germline V gene encodes CDR1 SGHTA and CDR2 FQGTGA. V was trimmed by 5 bases and J by 1 base, leaving 14 bases between them. The CDR3 totals 15 residues.